The T cell receptor (beta chain) under discussion was sequenced for a study of T-cell memory formation after mild COVID-19. MiXCR, run by TCRdb on the 5' RACE reads, gives a single entry per CDR3 protein. The data contain hundreds of thousands of distinct CDR3 sequences, roughly 22% of them singletons. V was trimmed by 0 bases and J by 7 bases, leaving 8 bases between them. The CDR3 has 13 residues. Per the germline V gene, CDR1 is KGHSH and CDR2 is LQKENI. This clonotype has only one observation. The specimen sequenced was PBMCs or a T cell subset sorted from them (not recorded which). This TCR derives from an adult woman who had mild COVID-19 (a few samples of this study predate the infection). Cell type and time point are not known. This sequence joins TRBV18 and TRBJ2-3, with unresolved D. The CDR3 coding sequence is TGTGCCAGCTCACCACCGCCGGCAAATACGCAGTATTTT. It yields the protein CASSPPPANTQYF.